One sample yielded the 10 T cell receptor beta chains listed below, sequenced in a study of blood T cells in healthy people across ages (dated by TCRdb to the mid-2010s). Library generation was performed with 5' RACE. The instrument given in TCRdb is Illumina HiSeq 2500. A second about 7 to 12 cycle PCR used a sample-barcoded 5' primer and a J-beta primer mix. Clones were called with MiXCR by TCRdb after fastp trimmed the public reads at Q25, and only in-frame beta chains were retained. Records with the same CDR3 protein are collapsed into one entry carrying the most frequent genes and DNA. The table for this sample lists approximately 580,000 distinct CDR3 sequences; less than 25% of them were counted only once. The ten largest make up 8.5% to 9.5% of the sample. These data were also filed under a second study, of T cells of mothers and their children.

The sample comprised blood. These receptors were collected from a boy younger than 18 in good health.

This clonotype was seen a handful of times. The V call is TRBV4-1, the J call TRBJ2-5; 14 bases line up with TRBD2. Germline V gene data show CDR1 as MGHRA and CDR2 as YSYEKL. This CDR3 has 16 amino acids. With V trimmed by 4 bases and J by 5 bases, 6 bases remained unmatched. The CDR3: CASSRGTSGSVETQYF. CDR3 DNA: TGCGCCAGCAGCCGAGGGACTAGCGGGAGTGTGGAGACCCAGTACTTC.

The genes are TRBV6-2 or TRBV6-3 and TRBJ2-1; D gene ambiguous. V lost 8 bases to trimming and J lost 0 bases, with 14 bases between them. CDR1 is MNHEY and CDR2 is SVGEGT in the germline V gene. CDR3 size: 15 residues. CDR3 sequence: CASRLVRNSYNEQFF. As DNA, the CDR3 is TGTGCCAGCCGCCTCGTCCGGAACTCCTACAATGAGCAGTTCTTC.

This clonotype was seen a handful of times. The chain combines TRBV12-3 or TRBV12-4 with TRBJ2-7, with 7 bases aligning to TRBD2. V dropped 8 bases and J dropped 5; count of bases not matched to a gene: 9. This CDR3 is 13 amino acids long. DNA of the CDR3: TGTGCCAGCGGTTGGGGGGGGTCCAACGAGCAGTACTTC. Its translation is CASGWGGSNEQYF.

This clonotype came up a few times. The chain has TRBV4-3 and TRBJ1-4, with 9 bases matching TRBD1. The CDR3 is 15 residues long. CDR1 and CDR2 from the germline V gene are LGHNA and YSLEER. With V trimmed by 3 bases and J by 7 bases, 6 bases remained unmatched. In DNA, the CDR3 is TGCGCCAGCAGCCAGGGGACAGGGATGGGTGAAAAACTGTTTTTT. It translates to CASSQGTGMGEKLFF.

The chain combines TRBV7-9 with TRBJ1-2; D uncertain. V was clipped by 5 bases and J by 0 bases, with 13 bases between them. This CDR3 is built from 15 residues. CDR1 and CDR2 from the germline V gene are SEHNR and FQNEAQ (reference sequence). CDR3 DNA: TGTGCCAGCAGCCCCCGAGGGAAAGCTAACTATGGCTACACCTTC. Translation: CASSPRGKANYGYTF.

This chain joins TRBV6-6 and TRBJ2-7; TRBD1 is a possible D gene (6 bases). The ends were cut back, 6 bases at V and 3 bases at J, with 18 bases in the middle. The V gene's germline CDR1 is MNHNY and CDR2 SVGAGI (reference sequence). This CDR3 region has 15 residues. CDR3 loop: CASRHRDGQNYEQYF. The CDR3 bases are TGTGCCAGCAGGCACCGTGATGGACAGAACTACGAGCAGTACTTC.

This sequence joins TRBV11-2 and TRBJ2-1, with TRBD2 identical over 13 bases. Germline lookup yields CDR1 SGHAT and CDR2 FQNNGV. The CDR3 is 19 amino acids. The V gene end was trimmed by 6 bases and the J gene end by 0 bases; junction bases not matched to a gene: 11. The CDR3 bases are TGTGCCAGCAGGCCTGTCGGGACTAGCGGGAAAAGCTCCTACAATGAGCAGTTCTTC. Translated, it gives CASRPVGTSGKSSYNEQFF.

This clonotype was counted a few times. This rearrangement joins TRBV20-1 to TRBJ2-1; D possibly corresponds to TRBD2 (6 bases). In germline, CDR1 is DFQATT, CDR2 SNEGSKA (reference sequence). Between the trimmed V and J ends, which lost 3 bases and 2 bases, there was a span of 17 bases. The CDR3 contains 16 residues. Here the CDR3 reads CSASPLTSQAYNEQFF. CDR3 DNA sequence: TGCAGTGCTAGCCCCCTCACTAGCCAAGCCTACAATGAGCAGTTCTTC.

A note on this clonotype: At one end, the junction sequence differs from germline, possibly due to a read error. The CDR3 DNA sequence: TGCGCCAGCAGTTACTCTAGCGGGGGGGCCAATGAGCAGTTCTTC. This gives the protein CASSYSSGGANEQFF. This sequence joins TRBV6-2 or TRBV6-3 and TRBJ2-5; TRBD2 matches at 12 bases. The DNA end is a closer match to TRBJ2-1, so the J assignment may be wrong. This CDR3 spans 15 amino acids. Germline V lookup: CDR1 MNHEY, CDR2 SVGEGT.

V and J are TRBV10-3 and TRBJ1-2, with 11 bases that match TRBD1. In germline, CDR1 is ENHRY, CDR2 SYGVKD. Trimming took 3 bases from V and 5 from J; bases not matched to a gene: 8. CDR3 length equals 16 residues. The CDR3, as DNA: TGTGCCATCAGTGACCGCCGGGACAGGGGGTTGTATGGCTACACCTTC. The encoded protein is CAISDRRDRGLYGYTF.